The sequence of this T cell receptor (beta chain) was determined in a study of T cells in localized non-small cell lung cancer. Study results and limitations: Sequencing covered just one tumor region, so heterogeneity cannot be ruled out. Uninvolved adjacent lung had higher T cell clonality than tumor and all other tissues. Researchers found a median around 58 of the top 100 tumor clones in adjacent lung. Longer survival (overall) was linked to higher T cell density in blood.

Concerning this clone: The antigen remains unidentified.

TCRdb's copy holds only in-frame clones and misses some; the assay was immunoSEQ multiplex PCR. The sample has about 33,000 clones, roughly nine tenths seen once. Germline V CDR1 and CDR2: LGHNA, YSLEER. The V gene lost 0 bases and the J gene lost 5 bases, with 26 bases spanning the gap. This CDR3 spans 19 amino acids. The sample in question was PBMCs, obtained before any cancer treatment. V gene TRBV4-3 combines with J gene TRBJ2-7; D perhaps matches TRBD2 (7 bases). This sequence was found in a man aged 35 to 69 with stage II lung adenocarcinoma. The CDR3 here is CASSQDRGGGERIRNEQYF. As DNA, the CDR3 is TGCGCCAGCAGCCAAGATCGAGGGGGAGGGGAGAGGATCAGGAACGAGCAGTACTTC.